Following are 7 T cell receptor beta chains from one sample sequenced in a study of response to subunit inactivated influenza vaccine. MiXCR, applied by TCRdb to the RT-PCR reads, yields one record per CDR3 protein. The table has about 800,000 distinct CDR3 sequences, about 20% seen once; the top ten hold about a tenth. The material sequenced was PBMCs from blood, taken less than 6 days after vaccination. The receptors were sampled from a man over 45 who received an inactivated influenza vaccine.

Ten or more counts support this clonotype. The V and J genes are TRBV10-3 and TRBJ2-3; D call uncertain. The germline V gene encodes CDR1 ENHRY and CDR2 SYGVKD. The CDR3 extends over 13 amino acids. V lost 7 bases to trimming and J lost 2 bases, with 10 bases between them. CDR3 loop: CAIKGSSTDTQYF. The CDR3 region has the DNA TGTGCCATCAAGGGATCTTCCACAGATACGCAGTATTTT.

V gene TRBV6-1 combines with J gene TRBJ1-1, with 7 nucleotides matching TRBD1. The CDR3 has 16 amino acids. The V gene end was trimmed by 5 bases and the J gene end by 3 bases; junction bases not matched to a gene: 12. Germline V gene data show CDR1 as MNHNS and CDR2 as SASEGT. DNA for the CDR3: TGTGCCAGCAGTCAGGGGACAGCCATCCTTGACACTGAAGCTTTCTTT. Protein: CASSQGTAILDTEAFF.

The rearrangement links TRBV6-2 or TRBV6-3 to TRBJ2-7, with D perhaps matching TRBD1 or TRBD2 (5 bases each). Looked up from germline, CDR1 is MNHEY and CDR2 is SVGEGT. V gave up 2 bases and J gave up 5 bases, with 7 bases separating them. The CDR3 spans 12 residues. The CDR3 nucleotides read TGTGCCAGCAGTTACATGGGGGACGAGCAGTACTTC. It translates to CASSYMGDEQYF.

A few counts support this clonotype. The genes are TRBV12-3 or TRBV12-4 and TRBJ2-4; D may be TRBD1 (6 bases). This CDR3 is 16 amino acids long. Trimming took off 5 bases at V and 2 bases at J, with 16 bases between the two ends. CDR3 DNA sequence: TGTGCCAGCAGTCCACGGACCTGGGGGCCCAAAAACATTCAGTACTTC. Translating gives CASSPRTWGPKNIQYF.

The sample holds many counts of this clonotype. The CDR3 loop reads CSAPRGYEQYF. DNA of the CDR3: TGCAGTGCCCCGAGAGGGTACGAGCAGTACTTC. V and J are TRBV20-1 and TRBJ2-7, with D perhaps matching TRBD2 (5 bases). The CDR3 loop spans 11 amino acids. V was trimmed by 6 bases and J by 4 bases, leaving 10 bases between them. Looked up from germline, CDR1 is DFQATT and CDR2 is SNEGSKA (reference sequence).

The CDR3, as DNA: TGCGCCAGCAGCCAGACAGGGGGAATGAGGAGCAATCAGCCCCAGCATTTT. The encoded protein is CASSQTGGMRSNQPQHF. V is TRBV4-1 and J is TRBJ1-5; the match to TRBD1 covers 9 bases. V was clipped by 3 bases and J by 1 base; unmatched bases: 7. Germline CDR1 and CDR2: MGHRA and YSYEKL. The CDR3 is 17 amino acids.

This clonotype was recorded a few times. V usage is TRBV28 and J usage is TRBJ1-1, with D possibly matching TRBD1 (5 bases). CDR1 and CDR2 from the germline V gene are MDHEN and SYDVKM. V was shortened by 5 bases and J by 0 bases, with 13 bases between the two germline ends. The CDR3 contains 15 residues. The CDR3, as DNA: TGTGCCAGCAGTGAAATAGGGGAGATGAACACTGAAGCTTTCTTT. This translates into CASSEIGEMNTEAFF.